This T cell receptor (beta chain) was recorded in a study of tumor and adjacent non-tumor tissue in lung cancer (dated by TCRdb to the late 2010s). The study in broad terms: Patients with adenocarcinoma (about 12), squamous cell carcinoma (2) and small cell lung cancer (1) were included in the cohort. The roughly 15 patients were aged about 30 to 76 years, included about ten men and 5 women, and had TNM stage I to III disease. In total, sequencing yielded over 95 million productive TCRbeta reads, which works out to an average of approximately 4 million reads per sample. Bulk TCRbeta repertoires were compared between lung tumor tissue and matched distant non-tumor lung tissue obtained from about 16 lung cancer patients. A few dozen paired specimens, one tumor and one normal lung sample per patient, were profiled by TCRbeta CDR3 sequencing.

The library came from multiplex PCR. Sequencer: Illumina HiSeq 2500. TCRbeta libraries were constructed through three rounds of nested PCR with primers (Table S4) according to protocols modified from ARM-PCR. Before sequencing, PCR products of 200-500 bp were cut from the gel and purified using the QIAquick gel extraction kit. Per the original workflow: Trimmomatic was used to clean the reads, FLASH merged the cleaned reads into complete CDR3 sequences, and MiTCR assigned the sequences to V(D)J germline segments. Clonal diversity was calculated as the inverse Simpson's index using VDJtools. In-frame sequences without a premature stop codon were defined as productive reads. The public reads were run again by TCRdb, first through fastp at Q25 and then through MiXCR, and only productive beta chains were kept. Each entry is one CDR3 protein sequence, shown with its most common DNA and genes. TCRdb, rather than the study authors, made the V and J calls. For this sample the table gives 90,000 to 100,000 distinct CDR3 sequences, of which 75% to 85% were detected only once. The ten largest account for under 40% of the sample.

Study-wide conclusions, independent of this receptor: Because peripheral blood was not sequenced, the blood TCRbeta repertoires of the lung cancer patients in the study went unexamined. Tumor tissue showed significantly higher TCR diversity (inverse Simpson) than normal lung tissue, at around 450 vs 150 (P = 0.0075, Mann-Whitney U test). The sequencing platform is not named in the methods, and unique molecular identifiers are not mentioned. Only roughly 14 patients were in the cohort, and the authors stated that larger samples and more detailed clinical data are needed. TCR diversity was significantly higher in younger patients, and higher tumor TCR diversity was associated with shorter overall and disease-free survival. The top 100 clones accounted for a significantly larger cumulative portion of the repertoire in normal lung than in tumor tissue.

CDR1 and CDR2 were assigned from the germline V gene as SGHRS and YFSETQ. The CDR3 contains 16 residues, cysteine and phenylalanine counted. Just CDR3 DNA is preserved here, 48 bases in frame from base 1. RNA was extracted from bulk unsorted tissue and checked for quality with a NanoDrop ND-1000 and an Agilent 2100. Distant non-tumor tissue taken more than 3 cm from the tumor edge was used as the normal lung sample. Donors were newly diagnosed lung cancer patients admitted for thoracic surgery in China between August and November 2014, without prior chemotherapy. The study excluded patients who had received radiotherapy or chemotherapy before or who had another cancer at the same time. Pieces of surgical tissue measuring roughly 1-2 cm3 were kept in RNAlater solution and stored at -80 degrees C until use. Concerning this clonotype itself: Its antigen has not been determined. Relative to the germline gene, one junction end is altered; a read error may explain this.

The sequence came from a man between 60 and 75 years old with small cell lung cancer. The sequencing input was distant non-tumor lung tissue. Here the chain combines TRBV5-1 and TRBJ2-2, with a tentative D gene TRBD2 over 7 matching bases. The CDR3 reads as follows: CDSSLEGGADAGELFF. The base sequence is TGTGACAGCAGCTTGGAGGGGGGGGCGGACGCCGGGGAGCTGTTTTTT.